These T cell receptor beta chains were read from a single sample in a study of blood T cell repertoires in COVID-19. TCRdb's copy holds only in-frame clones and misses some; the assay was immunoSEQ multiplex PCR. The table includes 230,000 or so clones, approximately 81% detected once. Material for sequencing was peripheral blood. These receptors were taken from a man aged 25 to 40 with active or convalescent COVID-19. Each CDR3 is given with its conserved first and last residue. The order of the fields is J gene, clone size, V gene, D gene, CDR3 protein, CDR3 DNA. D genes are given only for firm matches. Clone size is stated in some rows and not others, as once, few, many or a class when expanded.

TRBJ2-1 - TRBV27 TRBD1 CASSLGQGVLNEQFF TGTGCCAGCAGTTTAGGACAGGGAGTGCTGAATGAGCAGTTCTTC
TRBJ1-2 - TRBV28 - CASTGGGTPNYGYTF TGTGCCAGCACTGGGGGGGGGACGCCTAACTATGGCTACACCTTC
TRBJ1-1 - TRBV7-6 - CASSLAGVGTEAFF TGTGCCAGCAGCTTAGCCGGAGTTGGCACTGAAGCTTTCTTT
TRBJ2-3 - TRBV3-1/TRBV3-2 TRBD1 CASMRTGRTDTQYF TGTGCCAGCATGAGGACAGGGCGCACAGATACGCAGTATTTT
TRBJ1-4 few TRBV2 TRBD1 CASSLRQGRDEKLFF TGTGCCAGCAGTTTAAGACAGGGGAGGGATGAAAAACTGTTTTTT
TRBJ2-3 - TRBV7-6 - CASSLELVTDTQYF TGTGCCAGCAGCTTAGAACTTGTAACAGATACGCAGTATTTT
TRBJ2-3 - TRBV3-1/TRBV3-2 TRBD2 CASSQDRRGSVDTQYF TGTGCCAGCAGCCAAGATCGGCGGGGGTCGGTGGATACGCAGTATTTT
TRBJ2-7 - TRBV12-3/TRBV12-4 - CASSLRQGGEQYF TGTGCCAGCAGTTTGAGGCAGGGTGGCGAGCAGTACTTC
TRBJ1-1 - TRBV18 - CASSRGTGYEAFF TGTGCCAGCTCTAGAGGAACAGGGTACGAAGCTTTCTTT
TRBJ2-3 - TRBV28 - CASRLRGRNTDTQYF TGTGCCAGCAGGCTCCGGGGGAGAAACACAGATACGCAGTATTTT
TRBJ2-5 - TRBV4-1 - CASSPGSRGQETQYF TGCGCCAGCAGCCCGGGCAGTCGGGGGCAAGAGACCCAGTACTTC
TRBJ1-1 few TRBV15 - CATSRDQTGGAFF TGTGCCACCAGCAGAGATCAGACTGGCGGCGCTTTCTTT
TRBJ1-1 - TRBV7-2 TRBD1 CASSAQGVVGTEAFF TGTGCCAGCAGCGCACAGGGGGTGGTTGGGACTGAAGCTTTCTTT
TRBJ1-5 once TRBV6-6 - CASSLRGNSNQPQHF TGTGCCAGCAGTCTCAGGGGAAATAGCAATCAGCCCCAGCATTTT
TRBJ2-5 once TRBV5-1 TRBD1 CASSYGQGVRVGETQYF TGCGCCAGCAGCTATGGACAGGGGGTTCGGGTAGGAGAGACCCAGTACTTC
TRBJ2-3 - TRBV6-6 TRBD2 CASGHSLRGRADTQYF TGTGCCAGCGGCCATTCCCTCCGAGGGAGGGCAGATACGCAGTATTTT
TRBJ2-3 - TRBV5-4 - CASSEVADTQYF TGTGCCAGCAGCGAGGTAGCAGATACGCAGTATTTT
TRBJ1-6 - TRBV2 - CASLGAGVSPLHF TGTGCCAGCCTTGGAGCAGGGGTCTCACCCCTCCACTTT
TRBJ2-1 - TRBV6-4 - CATPPQKKTYNEQFF TGTGCCACCCCCCCCCAGAAAAAGACCTACAATGAGCAGTTCTTC
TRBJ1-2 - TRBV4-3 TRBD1 CASSHVGTGAIAGYTF TGCGCCAGCAGCCATGTGGGGACAGGGGCGATTGCTGGCTACACCTTC
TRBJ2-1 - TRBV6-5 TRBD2 CASSYSPWTSSSRFF TGTGCCAGCAGTTACTCCCCCTGGACTAGCTCAAGCAGGTTCTTC
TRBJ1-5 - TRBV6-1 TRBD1 CASSEFTGGQPQHF TGTGCCAGCAGTGAATTCACAGGGGGTCAGCCCCAGCATTTT
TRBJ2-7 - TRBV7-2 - CASSRGTASTYEQYF TGTGCCAGCAGCCGCGGGACAGCCTCAACCTACGAGCAGTACTTC
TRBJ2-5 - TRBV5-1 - CASSPRLVQETQYF TGCGCCAGCAGCCCCAGGCTCGTCCAAGAGACCCAGTACTTC
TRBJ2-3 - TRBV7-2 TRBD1 CASKGQGAEDTQYF TGTGCCAGCAAGGGTCAGGGGGCTGAAGATACGCAGTATTTT
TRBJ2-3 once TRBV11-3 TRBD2 CASSASGGPYEGTQYF TGTGCCAGCAGCGCTAGCGGGGGGCCCTATGAGGGGACGCAGTATTTT
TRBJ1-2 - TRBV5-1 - CASTEDVGYGYTF TGCGCCAGCACGGAGGACGTGGGTTATGGCTACACCTTC
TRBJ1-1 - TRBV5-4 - CASSSQGRPTEAFF TGTGCCAGCAGCTCTCAGGGCAGGCCCACTGAAGCTTTCTTT
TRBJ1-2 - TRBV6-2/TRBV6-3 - CASSQGLGGYTF TGTGCCAGCAGCCAGGGGTTGGGCGGCTACACCTTC
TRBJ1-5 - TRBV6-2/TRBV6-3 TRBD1 CASSYQRQGTNQPQHF TGTGCCAGCAGTTACCAAAGACAGGGGACGAATCAGCCCCAGCATTTT
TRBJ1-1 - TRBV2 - CAYGPEAFF TGTGCCTATGGCCCTGAAGCTTTCTTT
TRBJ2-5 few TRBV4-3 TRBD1 CASSQGQGGLETQYF TGCGCCAGCAGCCAAGGACAGGGGGGCCTAGAGACCCAGTACTTC
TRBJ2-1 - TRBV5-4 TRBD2 CASSSTPLAGVYNEQFF TGTGCCAGCAGCTCGACCCCTCTAGCGGGGGTTTACAATGAGCAGTTCTTC
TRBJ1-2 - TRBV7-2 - CASTGGGRQDYGYTF TGTGCCAGCACGGGGGGGGGTCGGCAGGACTATGGCTACACCTTC
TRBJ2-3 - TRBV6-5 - CASSYVGGDLTDTQYF TGTGCCAGCAGTTACGTAGGCGGGGACTTAACAGATACGCAGTATTTT
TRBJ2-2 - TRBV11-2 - CASSRPLETGELFF TGTGCCAGCAGCCGACCCCTAGAGACCGGGGAGCTGTTTTTT
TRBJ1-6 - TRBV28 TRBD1 CASSNLTGKDSPLHF TGTGCCAGCAGTAACCTGACAGGGAAGGATTCACCCCTCCACTTT
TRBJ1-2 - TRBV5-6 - CASSEDQGFSGYTF TGTGCCAGCAGCGAGGATCAGGGCTTCAGTGGCTACACCTTC
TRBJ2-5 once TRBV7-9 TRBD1 CASSPGQGERETQYF TGTGCCAGCAGCCCCGGACAGGGAGAGAGGGAGACCCAGTACTTC
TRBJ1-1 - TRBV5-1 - CASSLVAGKMNTEAFF TGCGCCAGCAGCTTGGTGGCAGGTAAAATGAACACTGAAGCTTTCTTT
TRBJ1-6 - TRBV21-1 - CASTLRDRESPLHF TGTGCCAGCACCCTTAGGGACAGGGAATCACCCCTCCACTTT
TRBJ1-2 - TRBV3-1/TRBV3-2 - CASSRTLQGIGYTF TGTGCCAGCAGCCGCACTTTACAGGGTATCGGCTACACCTTC
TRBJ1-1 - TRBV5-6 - CASSFRVTNTEAFF TGTGCCAGCAGCTTCAGGGTTACGAACACTGAAGCTTTCTTT
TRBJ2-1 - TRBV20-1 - CSASLTYEQFF TGCAGTGCTAGTCTGACTTACGAGCAGTTCTTC
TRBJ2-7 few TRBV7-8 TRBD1 CASSSPGQGYEQYF TGTGCCAGCAGCTCCCCGGGACAGGGCTACGAGCAGTACTTC
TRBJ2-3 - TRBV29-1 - CSAPVGGPTDTQYF TGCAGCGCCCCTGTGGGGGGTCCGACAGATACGCAGTATTTT
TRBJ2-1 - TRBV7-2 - CASTERGGTYNEQFF TGTGCCAGCACCGAGAGGGGCGGGACCTACAATGAGCAGTTCTTC
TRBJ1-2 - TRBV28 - CASSFQREVSGYTF TGTGCCAGCAGTTTCCAGCGGGAAGTCTCTGGCTACACCTTC